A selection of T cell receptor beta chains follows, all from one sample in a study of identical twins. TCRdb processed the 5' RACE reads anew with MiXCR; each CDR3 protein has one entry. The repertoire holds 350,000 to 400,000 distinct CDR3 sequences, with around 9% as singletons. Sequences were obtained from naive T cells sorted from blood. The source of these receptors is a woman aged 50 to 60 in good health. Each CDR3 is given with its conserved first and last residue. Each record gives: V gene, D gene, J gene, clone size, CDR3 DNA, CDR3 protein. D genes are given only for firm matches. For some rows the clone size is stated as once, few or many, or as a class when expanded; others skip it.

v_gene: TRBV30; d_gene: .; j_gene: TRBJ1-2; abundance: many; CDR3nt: TGTGCCTGGGCTCCGGGGGATGGCTATGGCTACACCTTC; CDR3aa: CAWAPGDGYGYTF
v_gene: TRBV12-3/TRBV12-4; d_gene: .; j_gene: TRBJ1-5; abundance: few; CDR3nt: TGTGCCAGCAGGCAACAGGGCAATCAGCCCCAGCATTTT; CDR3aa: CASRQQGNQPQHF
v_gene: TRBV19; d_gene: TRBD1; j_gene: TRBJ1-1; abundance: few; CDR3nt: TGTGCCAGTAGTACCCCGTCAGGGGGCGCGAGGAACACTGAAGCTTTCTTT; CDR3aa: CASSTPSGGARNTEAFF
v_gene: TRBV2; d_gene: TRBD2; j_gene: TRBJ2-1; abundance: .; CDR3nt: TGTGCCAGCAGGACGACTAGCGGGGGGTACAATGAGCAGTTCTTC; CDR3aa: CASRTTSGGYNEQFF
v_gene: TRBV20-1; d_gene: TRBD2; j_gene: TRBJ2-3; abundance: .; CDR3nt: TGCAGTGCTTCAAGGAGTAGCGGGGGGCCCCCTGGCACAGATACGCAGTATTTT; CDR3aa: CSASRSSGGPPGTDTQYF
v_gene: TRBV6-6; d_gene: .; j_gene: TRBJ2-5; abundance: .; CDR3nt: TGTGCCAGCAGTTACTCGATCCCTAGCCTTCTAGAGACCCAGTACTTC; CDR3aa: CASSYSIPSLLETQYF
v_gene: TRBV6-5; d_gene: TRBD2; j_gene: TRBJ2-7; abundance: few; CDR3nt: TGTGCCAGCAGGGGTATGGGGGGCACTAGCGGGAGTTCCTACGAGCAGTACTTC; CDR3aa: CASRGMGGTSGSSYEQYF
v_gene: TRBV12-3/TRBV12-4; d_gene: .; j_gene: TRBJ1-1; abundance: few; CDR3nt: TGTGCCAGCAGTGGCAGGGGATTGAACACTGAAGCTTTCTTT; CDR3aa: CASSGRGLNTEAFF
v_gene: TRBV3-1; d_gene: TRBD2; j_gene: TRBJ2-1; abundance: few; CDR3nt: TGTGCCAGCAGACCTTCCGCCGGGACTATCTACAATGAGCAGTTCTTC; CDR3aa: CASRPSAGTIYNEQFF
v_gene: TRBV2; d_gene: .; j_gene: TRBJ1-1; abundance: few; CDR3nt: TGTGCCAGCAGATTACAGGGAGACACTGAAGCTTTCTTT; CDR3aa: CASRLQGDTEAFF
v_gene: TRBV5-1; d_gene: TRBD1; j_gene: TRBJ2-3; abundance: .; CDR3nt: TGCGCCAGCAGCCCGGGACAGGGAATGGGACTTACGCAGTATTTT; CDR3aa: CASSPGQGMGLTQYF
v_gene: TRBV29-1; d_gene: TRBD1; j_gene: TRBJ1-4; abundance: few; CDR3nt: TGCAGCGTTGAGGGCGTAGACAGGGGGAATGAAAAACTGTTTTTT; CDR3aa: CSVEGVDRGNEKLFF
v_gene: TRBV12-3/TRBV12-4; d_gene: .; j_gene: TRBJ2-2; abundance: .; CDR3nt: TGTGCCAGCAGCGCCAGGGCGGTTTCTCGCGGGGAGCTGTTTTTT; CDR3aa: CASSARAVSRGELFF
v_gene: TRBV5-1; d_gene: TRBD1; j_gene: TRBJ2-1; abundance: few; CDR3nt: TGCGCCAGCAGCTTGGGACAGGGGGCTGCCTACAATGAGCAGTTCTTC; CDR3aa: CASSLGQGAAYNEQFF
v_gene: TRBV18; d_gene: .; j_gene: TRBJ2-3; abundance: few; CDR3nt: TGTGCCAGCTCACGACGAGCGGAGACCACCTTAGAGAATACGCAGTATTTT; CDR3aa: CASSRRAETTLENTQYF
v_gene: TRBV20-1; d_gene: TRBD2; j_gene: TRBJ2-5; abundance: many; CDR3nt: TGCAGTGCTAGAGATCCGGGAGGACTACTCCAAGAGACCCAGTACTTC; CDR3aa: CSARDPGGLLQETQYF
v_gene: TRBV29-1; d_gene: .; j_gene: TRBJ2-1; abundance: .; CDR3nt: TGCAGCGTCGAGAGATGGGAAAATGAGCAGTTCTTC; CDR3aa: CSVERWENEQFF
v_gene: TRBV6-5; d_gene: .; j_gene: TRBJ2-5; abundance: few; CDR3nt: TGTGCCAGCAGTTCCCAATTACACCAAGAGACCCAGTACTTC; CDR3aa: CASSSQLHQETQYF
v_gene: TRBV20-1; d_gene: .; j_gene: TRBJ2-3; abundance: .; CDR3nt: TGCAGTGCTGTTCGTTCAGCGGTACGCACAGATACGCAGTATTTT; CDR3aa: CSAVRSAVRTDTQYF
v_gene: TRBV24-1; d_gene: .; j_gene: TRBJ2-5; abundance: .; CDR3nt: TGTGCCACCAGTGAAGTGGCCCTGGGGACCCAGTACTTC; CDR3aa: CATSEVALGTQYF
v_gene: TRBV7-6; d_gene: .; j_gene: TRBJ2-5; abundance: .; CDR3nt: TGTGCCAGCAGCTTAGGAACTGGGCTCTATGAGACCCAGTACTTC; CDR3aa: CASSLGTGLYETQYF
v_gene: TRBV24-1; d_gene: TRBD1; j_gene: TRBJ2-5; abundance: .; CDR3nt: TGTGCCACCAGTCCCTATCCAGGGGGAAAAGAGACCCAGTACTTC; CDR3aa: CATSPYPGGKETQYF
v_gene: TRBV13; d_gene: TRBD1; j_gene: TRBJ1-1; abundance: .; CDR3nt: TGTGCCAGCAGCTACGGGACAGAGGACACTGAAGCTTTCTTT; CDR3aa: CASSYGTEDTEAFF
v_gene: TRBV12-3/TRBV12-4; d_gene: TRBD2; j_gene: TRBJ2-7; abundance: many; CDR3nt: TGTGCCAGCAGTCCTCGAGTAGCGGGGAACTACGAGCAGTACTTC; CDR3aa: CASSPRVAGNYEQYF
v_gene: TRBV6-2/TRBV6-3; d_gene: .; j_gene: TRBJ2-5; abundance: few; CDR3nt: TGTGCCAGCAGTTACTCGAGTCCCAGAGAGACCCAGTACTTC; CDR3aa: CASSYSSPRETQYF
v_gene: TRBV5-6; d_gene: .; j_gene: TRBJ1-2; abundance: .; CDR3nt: TGTGCCAGCAGCTTGTTCGGGAACCCTAACTATGGCTACACCTTC; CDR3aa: CASSLFGNPNYGYTF
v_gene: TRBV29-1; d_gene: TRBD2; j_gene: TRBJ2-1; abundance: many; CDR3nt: TGCAGCGTTGGAGCTAGACTAGCTCGGTACAATGAGCAGTTCTTC; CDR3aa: CSVGARLARYNEQFF
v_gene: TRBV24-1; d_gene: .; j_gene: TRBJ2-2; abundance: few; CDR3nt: TGTGCCACCAGTGCGACTAGAGTGGGCGGGGAGCTGTTTTTT; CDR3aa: CATSATRVGGELFF
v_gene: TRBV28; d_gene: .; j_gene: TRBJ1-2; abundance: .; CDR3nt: TGTGCCAGCAGTTTAGGGGATTTTGGCTATGGCTACACCTTC; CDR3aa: CASSLGDFGYGYTF
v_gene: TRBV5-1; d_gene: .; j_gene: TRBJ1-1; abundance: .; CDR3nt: TGCGCCAGCAGCTCAAACCGGATGAACACTGAAGCTTTCTTT; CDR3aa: CASSSNRMNTEAFF
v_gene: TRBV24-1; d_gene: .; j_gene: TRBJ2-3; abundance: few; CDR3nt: TGTGCCACAGCCTTCACAGATACGCAGTATTTT; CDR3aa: CATAFTDTQYF
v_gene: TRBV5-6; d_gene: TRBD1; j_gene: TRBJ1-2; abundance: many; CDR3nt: TGTGCCAGCAGCTTCGGACCTGACAGGGCTTCCGGCTACACCTTC; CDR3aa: CASSFGPDRASGYTF
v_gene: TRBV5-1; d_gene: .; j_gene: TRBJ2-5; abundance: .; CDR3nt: TGCGCCAGCAGCAGGACGGACAGTTCCCAAGAGACCCAGTACTTC; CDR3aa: CASSRTDSSQETQYF
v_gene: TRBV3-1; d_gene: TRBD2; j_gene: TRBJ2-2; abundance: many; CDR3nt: TGTGCCAGCCCGGGAGGCTCCGGGGAGCTGTTTTTT; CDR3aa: CASPGGSGELFF
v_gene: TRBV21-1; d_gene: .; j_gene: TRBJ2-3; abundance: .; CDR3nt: TGTGCCAGCAGCCCTTTCGGGACATCGAGCACAGATACGCAGTATTTT; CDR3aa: CASSPFGTSSTDTQYF
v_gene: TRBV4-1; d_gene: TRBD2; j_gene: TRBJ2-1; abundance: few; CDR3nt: TGCGCCAGCAGCCAGGACGGGACTAGCGGGAGCCATGAGCAGTTCTTC; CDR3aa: CASSQDGTSGSHEQFF
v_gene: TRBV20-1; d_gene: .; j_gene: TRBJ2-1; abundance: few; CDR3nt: TGCAGTGCTAAATTAGCGCAAAGCTCCTACAATGAGCAGTTCTTC; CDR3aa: CSAKLAQSSYNEQFF
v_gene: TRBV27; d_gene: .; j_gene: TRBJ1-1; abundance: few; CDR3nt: TGTGCCAGCAGTTTGAGAGGGGACGCTTTCTTT; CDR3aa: CASSLRGDAFF
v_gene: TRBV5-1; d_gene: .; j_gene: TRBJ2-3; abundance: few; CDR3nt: TGCGCCAGCCGCCACGGGAGTTTGACAGATACGCAGTATTTT; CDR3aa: CASRHGSLTDTQYF
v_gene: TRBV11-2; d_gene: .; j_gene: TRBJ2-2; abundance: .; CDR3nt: TGTGCCAGCAGCCCCTGGGGGAGACGGAGCACCGGGGAGCTGTTTTTT; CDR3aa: CASSPWGRRSTGELFF
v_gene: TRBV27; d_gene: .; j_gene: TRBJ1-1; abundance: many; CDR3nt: TGTGCCAGCAGAAAAAAAATCGGGGGCGCGAGTCGCGCTGAAGCTTTCTTT; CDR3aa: CASRKKIGGASRAEAFF
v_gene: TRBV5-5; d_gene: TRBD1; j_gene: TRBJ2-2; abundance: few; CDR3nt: TGTGCCAGCAGCTCCGGGGCGGGACAGGGGGCCACCGGGGAGCTGTTTTTT; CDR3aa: CASSSGAGQGATGELFF
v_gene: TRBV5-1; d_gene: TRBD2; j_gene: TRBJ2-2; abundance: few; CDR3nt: TGCGCCAGCAGCACCTGGACTAGCGGGCTCACCGGGGAGCTGTTTTTT; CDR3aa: CASSTWTSGLTGELFF
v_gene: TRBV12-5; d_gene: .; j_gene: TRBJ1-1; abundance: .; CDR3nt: TGTGCTAGTGGGGCGAGCGCTGAAGCTTTCTTT; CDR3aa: CASGASAEAFF
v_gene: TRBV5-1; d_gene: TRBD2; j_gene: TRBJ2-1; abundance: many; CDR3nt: TGCGCCAGCAGCACCGGACTAGCGGGAGGGGGCTCCTACAATGAGCAGTTCTTC; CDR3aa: CASSTGLAGGGSYNEQFF